One sample yielded the 4 T cell receptor beta chains listed below, sequenced in a study of blood T cell repertoires in COVID-19. Assay used: immunoSEQ multiplex PCR; TCRdb lists only in-frame clones, some missing. The data hold around 470,000 clones, with about 90% observed a single time. The sequencing sample was made of PBMCs or T cells enriched from blood (not recorded which). The origin of the receptors is a man aged 18 to 30 who had recovered from COVID-19.

The chain recombines TRBV11-2 with TRBJ2-3; TRBD2 is a possible D gene (6 bases). V shed 5 bases and J shed 2 bases, with 14 bases lying between them. The CDR3 is 15 residues long. Germline-derived CDR1 and CDR2 are SGHAT and FQNNGV. The DNA of the CDR3 is TGTGCCAGCAGCCCCGGGACTTACATCACAGATACGCAGTATTTT. This encodes CASSPGTYITDTQYF.

V usage is TRBV3-1 (or the pseudogene TRBV3-2) and J usage is TRBJ1-1; 12 nucleotides agree with TRBD1. This CDR3 contains 19 residues. The V gene's germline CDR1 is LGHDT and CDR2 YNNKEL (reference sequence). V was clipped by 0 bases and J by 6 bases; unmatched bases: 14. The DNA for the CDR3 is TGTGCCAGCAGCCAAGATACCGCCGGGACAGGGGGCCGGATTGCTGAAGCTTTCTTT. Residues: CASSQDTAGTGGRIAEAFF.

The rearrangement links TRBV5-4 to TRBJ2-7, with 9 bases that match TRBD1. The CDR3 is 16 amino acids. CDR1 and CDR2 from the germline V gene are SGHNT and YYREEE (reference sequence). V dropped 0 bases and J dropped 6; count of bases not matched to a gene: 10. In DNA form, the CDR3 reads TGTGCCAGCAGCTTGGGGACGGGGACAGGGATCCGCGAGCAGTACTTC. Residues: CASSLGTGTGIREQYF.

V usage is TRBV27 and J usage is TRBJ1-6; D is possibly TRBD1 (5 bases). The germline gives CDR1 MNHEY, CDR2 SMNVEV (reference sequence). Trimming left V 5 bases short and J 9 bases short, with 14 bases between. The length of the CDR3 is 14 residues. CDR3: CASSPRQRRSPLHF. CDR3 bases: TGTGCCAGCAGTCCACGACAGAGGCGTTCACCCCTCCACTTT.